This T cell receptor (beta chain) was observed in a study of T-cell reconstitution after alpha-beta-depleted transplantation in children. This clonotype was recorded at least ten times. Germline CDR1 reads SGHTA; CDR2 reads FQGTGA. The CDR3 is 14 amino acids. The V segment lost 5 bases and the J segment 6 bases; nucleotides outside the gene matches: 9. Library preparation (for TCRbeta) was performed with unique molecular identifiers. Each CDR3 protein gets one entry after TCRdb re-called the PCR reads with MiXCR. The table shows fewer than 1 million distinct CDR3 sequences, with approximately 15% occurring only once.

The sample consisted of PBMCs, mostly from graft donor cells, taken 360 days after TCRalphabeta/CD19-depleted stem cell transplant. The V gene is TRBV7-3, the J gene TRBJ1-2; the match to TRBD1 covers 7 bases. This TCR was recovered from a male patient aged 10 to 17 who had a stem cell transplant for acute lymphoblastic leukemia, so the T cells may come from the graft donor. In nucleotides, the CDR3 is TGTGCCAGCAGCCCATACCGGGACAGTAATGGCTACACCTTC. It codes for CASSPYRDSNGYTF.